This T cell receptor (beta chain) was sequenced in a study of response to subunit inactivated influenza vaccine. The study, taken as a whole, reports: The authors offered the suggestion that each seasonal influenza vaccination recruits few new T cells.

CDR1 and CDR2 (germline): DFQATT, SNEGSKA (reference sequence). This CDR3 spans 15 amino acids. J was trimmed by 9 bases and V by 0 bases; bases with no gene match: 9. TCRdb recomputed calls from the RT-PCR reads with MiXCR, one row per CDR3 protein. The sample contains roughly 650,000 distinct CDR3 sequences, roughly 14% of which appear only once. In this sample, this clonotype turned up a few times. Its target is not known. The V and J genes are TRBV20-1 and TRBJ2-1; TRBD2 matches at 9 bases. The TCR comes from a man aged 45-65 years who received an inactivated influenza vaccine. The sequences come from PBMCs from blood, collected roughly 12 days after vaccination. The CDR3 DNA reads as TGCAGTGCTAGAGATAACCGCGGGGGGGCCGGTGAGCAGTTCTTC. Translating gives CSARDNRGGAGEQFF.